Presented here are 31 T cell receptor beta chains from one specimen sequenced in a study of cytomegalovirus exposure and HLA in healthy donors. The table came from immunoSEQ multiplex PCR; TCRdb's copy has only in-frame clones and leaves some out. The data contain around 90,000 clones, approximately 88% of them singletons. Sequencing used PBMCs. The receptors stem from a woman under 30 in good health and CMV-seropositive.

The chain uses TRBV11-2 and TRBJ2-7; TRBD2 matches 11 bases. CDR3 length: 14 residues. Germline values: CDR1 SGHAT, CDR2 FQNNGV. V was clipped by 6 bases and J by 8 bases; unmatched bases: 9. The CDR3 nucleotides read TGTGCCAGCAGTCTTCCCGGGACTAGCGGCAAGCAGTACTTC. Its protein product is CASSLPGTSGKQYF.

This clone occurred once. The CDR3 is CASSPPGGTSPLHF. The CDR3 region has the DNA TGTGCCAGCAGCCCTCCGGGGGGGACATCACCCCTCCACTTT. The rearrangement joins TRBV6-6 to TRBJ1-6, with D perhaps matching TRBD1 (6 bases). The CDR3 is 14 amino acids. Trimming removed 6 bases at V and 10 bases at J, with 16 bases between. CDR1 MNHNY and CDR2 SVGAGI come from the germline V gene (reference sequence).

The gene calls are TRBV30 and TRBJ2-7; D perhaps matches TRBD2 (5 bases). Germline values: CDR1 GTSNPN, CDR2 SVGIG (reference sequence). CDR3 length equals 13 residues. V lost 4 bases to trimming and J lost 0 bases, with 10 bases between them. In DNA form, the CDR3 reads TGTGCCTGGAAAGTGGGGAGCTCCTACGAGCAGTACTTC. Translated, it gives CAWKVGSSYEQYF.

This chain uses TRBV30 with TRBJ1-2, with D perhaps TRBD1 (6 bases). The V gene lost 1 base and the J gene lost 6 bases, with 18 bases spanning the gap. The V gene's germline CDR1 is GTSNPN and CDR2 SVGIG (reference sequence). The CDR3 is 15 amino acids. Here the CDR3 DNA reads TGTGCCTGGAGTGAATTTTCGGACAGAGTGGATGGCTACACCTTC. Protein sequence: CAWSEFSDRVDGYTF.

The V gene is TRBV5-1, the J gene TRBJ1-2; a weak D match, TRBD1 (5 bases). Germline CDR1 SGHRS, CDR2 YFSETQ. The CDR3 is 15 residues long. Trimming cost V 6 bases and J 0 bases, with 15 bases left between them. The CDR3 here is CASKRIQDTNYGYTF. The CDR3 DNA reads as TGCGCCAGCAAAAGGATCCAGGACACTAACTATGGCTACACCTTC.

The gene calls are TRBV6-1 and TRBJ1-2, with D possibly being TRBD1 (6 bases). Germline CDR1 is MNHNS and CDR2 is SASEGT. The CDR3 is 15 residues long. V was trimmed by 7 bases and J by 7 bases, leaving 22 bases between them. The CDR3 spells CASITQDGGAGGYTF. The DNA for the CDR3 is TGTGCCAGCATCACCCAAGACGGGGGGGCCGGTGGCTACACCTTC.

The rearrangement links TRBV29-1 to TRBJ2-3; D is possibly TRBD1 (5 bases). The V end lost 4 bases, the J end lost 5 bases, and 10 bases lay between the germline ends. CDR3 length: 12 residues. Germline values: CDR1 SQVTM, CDR2 ANQGSEA. In nucleotides, the CDR3 is TGCAGCGTTGCCAGGGCTGGAGATACGCAGTATTTT. Amino acids: CSVARAGDTQYF.

The chain joins TRBV19 to TRBJ2-7; 8 nucleotides align to TRBD1. CDR3 length equals 14 residues. The ends lost 6 bases at V and 4 bases at J; junction bases unmatched: 8. Per the germline V gene, CDR1 is LNHDA and CDR2 is SQIVND (reference sequence). The CDR3 nucleotides read TGTGCCAGTAGCCTCCGGACAGGGATGTACGAGCAGTACTTC. Its protein product is CASSLRTGMYEQYF.

The chain carries TRBV5-1 and TRBJ2-7; unclear D gene. The CDR3 is 12 amino acids. Germline-derived CDR1 and CDR2 are SGHRS and YFSETQ. V dropped 1 base and J dropped 4 bases, with 6 bases sitting between them. The CDR3 DNA reads as TGCGCCAGCAGCTTGACCGAGTACGAGCAGTACTTC. It codes for CASSLTEYEQYF. The full variable domain, completed using reference TRBV5-1 and TRBJ2-7, is KAGVTQTPRYLIKTRGQQVTLSCSPISGHRSVSWYQQTPGQGLQFLFEYFSETQRNKGNFPGRFSGRQFSNSRSEMNVSTLELGDSALYLCASSLTEYEQYFGPGTRLTVT.

The V gene is TRBV5-1, the J gene TRBJ2-3; 13 positions match TRBD2. V lost 0 bases and J lost 6; bases outside the gene matches: 7. The CDR3 extends over 17 amino acids. Germline V gives CDR1 SGHRS, CDR2 YFSETQ. CDR3 in DNA: TGCGCCAGCAGCTTGGAACTAGCGGGGGGGCCTTTGGATACGCAGTATTTT. Protein product: CASSLELAGGPLDTQYF.

The chain has TRBV4-2 and TRBJ1-5; 9 positions match TRBD1. The CDR3 runs to 19 residues. Trimming took 4 bases from V and 0 from J; bases not matched to a gene: 13. Per the germline V gene, CDR1 is LGHNA and CDR2 is YNFKEQ. This chain's CDR3 is CASSPGGTGRFYSNQPQHF. The CDR3 DNA reads as TGTGCCAGCAGCCCAGGAGGGACAGGGCGCTTTTATAGCAATCAGCCCCAGCATTTT.

The gene calls are TRBV6-1 and TRBJ1-4, with D possibly TRBD1 on 5 matching bases. Germline CDR1 reads MNHNS; CDR2 reads SASEGT. The CDR3 spans 18 residues. With 1 base removed from V and 7 bases from J, the gap between germline ends came to 22 bases. CDR3 in DNA: TGTGCCAGCAGTGAAGGACATGGCGACTCGGGGGGAGGTGAAAAACTGTTTTTT. Translated, it gives CASSEGHGDSGGGEKLFF.

The chain joins TRBV9 to TRBJ2-7; 7 bases are a match to TRBD1. There are 15 residues in the CDR3. The germline CDR1 and CDR2 sequences are SGDLS and YYNGEE. With 0 bases clipped from V and 3 bases from J, the junction kept 6 bases outside the gene matches. This CDR3 reads CASSVGTGEDYEQYF. The CDR3 DNA follows: TGTGCCAGCAGCGTAGGCACAGGGGAAGACTACGAGCAGTACTTC.

The chain is built from TRBV6-5 and TRBJ2-7; a weak D match, TRBD1 (6 bases). V was pared by 2 bases and J by 1 base, with 12 bases between. Germline values: CDR1 MNHEY, CDR2 SVGAGI. The CDR3 length is 15 residues. CDR3 in DNA: TGTGCCAGCAGTTACGCCAGGGGTACGTCCTACGAGCAGTACTTC. Protein product: CASSYARGTSYEQYF.

The CDR3 DNA follows: TGCGCCAGCAGCTCCCCGCCCCGGGGGGCGAAAAGTGAAAAACTGTTTTTT. Translated, it gives CASSSPPRGAKSEKLFF. The chain is built from TRBV5-1 and TRBJ1-4; a weak D match, TRBD1 (6 bases). The V end lost 3 bases, the J end lost 7 bases, and 22 bases lay between the germline ends. CDR1 is SGHRS, CDR2 YFSETQ, per germline. This CDR3 region has 17 residues.

This clone has a single count. The chain carries TRBV9 and TRBJ2-3; possible D gene TRBD2, 7 bases. The CDR3 consists of 15 residues. CDR1 is SGDLS, CDR2 YYNGEE, per germline. V lost 3 bases to trimming and J lost 5 bases, with 16 bases between them. CDR3 region: CASSAGGAGGDTQYF. The CDR3 DNA reads as TGTGCCAGCAGCGCGGGGGGCGCGGGTGGAGATACGCAGTATTTT.

The V and J genes are TRBV19 and TRBJ1-2; 9 nucleotides line up with TRBD1. The CDR3 extends over 15 amino acids. V lost 3 bases to trimming and J lost 2 bases; unmatched junction nucleotides: 4. In germline, CDR1 is LNHDA, CDR2 SQIVND (reference sequence). DNA for the CDR3: TGTGCCAGTAGTATCTGGGGACAGGGAAACTATGGCTACACCTTC. Translation gives CASSIWGQGNYGYTF.

This chain joins TRBV7-9 and TRBJ1-2, with 9 nucleotides matching TRBD1. This CDR3 is 13 amino acids long. Germline V lookup: CDR1 SEHNR, CDR2 FQNEAQ (reference sequence). V shed 5 bases and J 6 bases; nucleotides not matched to a gene: 4. For the CDR3, the DNA is TGTGCCAGCAGCCCCCGGACAGGGGATGGCTACACCTTC. Its protein product is CASSPRTGDGYTF.

J is TRBJ1-5 and V is TRBV6-1, with unresolved D. Germline V gene lookup returns CDR1 MNHNS and CDR2 SASEGT. V shed 0 bases and J shed 0 bases, with 6 bases lying between them. CDR3 length: 15 amino acids. CDR3 in amino acids: CASSEAGYSNQPQHF. CDR3 nucleotide sequence: TGTGCCAGCAGTGAAGCGGGCTATAGCAATCAGCCCCAGCATTTT.

The J gene is TRBJ2-1, the V gene TRBV7-3; 11 nucleotides align to TRBD2. The CDR3 consists of 16 residues. Germline CDR1 and CDR2: SGHTA and FQGTGA. The V and J ends lost 5 bases and 4 bases, in that order; junction bases with no gene match: 7. The CDR3 sequence: CASSAYLAGGYNEQFF. The CDR3 DNA reads as TGTGCCAGCAGCGCCTATCTAGCGGGGGGTTACAATGAGCAGTTCTTC.

The V and J genes are TRBV14 and TRBJ1-2; 8 bases match TRBD1. From germline, CDR1 is SGHDN and CDR2 FVKESK. V lost 4 bases, J lost 8 bases, and 9 bases stayed unmatched. This CDR3 is built from 14 residues. CDR3 sequence reads: CASSPLDRVEGYTF. The CDR3 coding sequence is TGTGCCAGCAGCCCGCTGGACAGGGTGGAAGGCTACACCTTC.

V usage is TRBV7-2 and J usage is TRBJ2-1; D perhaps matches TRBD2 (5 bases). The CDR3 sequence is 15 residues long. Germline CDR1 is SGHTA and CDR2 is FQGNSA. V was trimmed by 2 bases and J by 9 bases, leaving 17 bases between them. The CDR3 sequence: CASSLNGVRGTEQFF. As DNA, the CDR3 is TGTGCCAGCAGCTTAAATGGGGTTCGGGGTACTGAGCAGTTCTTC.

The V call is TRBV18, the J call TRBJ1-6, with unresolved D. This CDR3 is 17 amino acids long. The V gene's germline CDR1 is KGHSH and CDR2 LQKENI. V was trimmed by 4 bases and J by 0 bases, leaving 13 bases between them. CDR3 nucleotides: TGTGCCAGCTCACTTCAGCCGGGGAGCTCCTATAATTCACCCCTCCACTTT. This codes for CASSLQPGSSYNSPLHF.

The chain combines TRBV5-5 with TRBJ1-1; 11 nucleotides line up with TRBD1. With V trimmed by 0 bases and J by 6 bases, 4 bases remained unmatched. Germline V gives CDR1 SGHKS, CDR2 YYEKEE (reference sequence). The CDR3 consists of 15 residues. The CDR3 DNA reads TGTGCCAGCAGCTTGGTAAGGACAGGGGGCTCTGAAGCTTTCTTT. This encodes CASSLVRTGGSEAFF.

Note on this clone: One end of the junction does not line up with germline, which may come from a read error. The chain joins TRBV6-1 to TRBJ1-6, with a weak D call TRBD1 (5 bases). This CDR3 is built from 14 residues. Germline assignment: CDR1 MNHNS and CDR2 SASEGT. CDR3 amino acids: CASTSVGHNSPLHF. DNA of the CDR3: TGTGCCAGCACTTCTGTCGGACATAACTCACCCCTCCACTTT.

This sequence joins TRBV7-6 and TRBJ1-1, with D perhaps matching TRBD1 (6 bases). CDR1 SGHVS and CDR2 FNYEAQ come from the germline V gene. With 2 bases removed from V and 9 bases from J, the gap between germline ends came to 13 bases. The CDR3 has 13 residues. In DNA form, the CDR3 reads TGTGCCAGCAGCTTACTGAGGGGGTCTAAAGCTTTCTTT. It translates to CASSLLRGSKAFF.

J is TRBJ1-3 and V is TRBV4-1; D not certain. Looked up from germline, CDR1 is MGHRA and CDR2 is YSYEKL. This CDR3 has 16 residues. The ends were cut back, 4 bases at V and 1 base at J, with 14 bases in the middle. The CDR3 coding sequence is TGCGCCAGCAGCCTATTACGAGGCGGGTCTGGAAACACCATATATTTT. Encoded protein: CASSLLRGGSGNTIYF.

This chain connects TRBV19 to TRBJ1-2; TRBD1 is a possible D gene (5 bases). Per germline, CDR1 LNHDA and CDR2 SQIVND (reference sequence). The CDR3 covers 11 residues. Trimming took off 7 bases at V and 7 bases at J, with 10 bases between the two ends. Here the CDR3 reads CASTEGFGYTF. The DNA of the CDR3 is TGTGCCAGTACGGAGGGGTTTGGCTACACCTTC.

The V and J genes are TRBV5-1 and TRBJ1-4; 9 positions match TRBD1. Germline trimming cut 1 base from V and 5 bases from J; bases unmatched to any gene: 6. This CDR3 has 16 amino acids. Germline V CDR1 and CDR2: SGHRS, YFSETQ. CDR3 amino acids: CASSLQPGTGNEKLFF. DNA of the CDR3: TGCGCCAGCAGCTTGCAGCCCGGGACAGGGAATGAAAAACTGTTTTTT.

The genes are TRBV7-2 and TRBJ2-4; D remains ambiguous. The CDR3 consists of 13 residues. Germline V gene lookup returns CDR1 SGHTA and CDR2 FQGNSA. V was clipped by 5 bases and J by 13 bases, with 18 bases between them. The DNA of the CDR3 is TGTGCCAGCAGCCCACTTGCGGCAGCGATCCAGTACTTC. Residues: CASSPLAAAIQYF.

V and J are TRBV6-5 and TRBJ1-4; no firm D call. Germline assignment: CDR1 MNHEY and CDR2 SVGAGI. V gave up 11 bases and J gave up 6 bases, with 13 bases separating them. There are 12 residues in the CDR3. The chain's CDR3 is CAGRRLDEKLFF. The DNA of the CDR3 is TGTGCCGGGAGGAGGTTGGATGAAAAACTGTTTTTT.